A selection of T cell receptor beta chains follows, all from one sample in a study of blood T cell repertoires in COVID-19. Here immunoSEQ multiplex PCR was the method, and the copy in TCRdb shows in-frame clones only, minus some. The table has some 67,000 clones, more than 70% seen once. Sample: peripheral blood. The receptors derive from a woman aged 55-69 years with acute or convalescent COVID-19. Both conserved end residues are part of each CDR3. The D gene is left open where the match is weak. Clone size is given for some rows only: seen once, a few or many times, or a class if the clone is expanded.

j_call clone_size d_call v_call cdr3_nt cdr3_aa
TRBJ1-5 NA NA TRBV6-1 TGTGCCAGCAGTGAACTTCAGGGCCAGCCCCAGCATTTT CASSELQGQPQHF
TRBJ2-1 NA TRBD2 TRBV7-2 TGTGCCAGCAGCTTAGTGGGGACTAGCGGGGGGGCCTACAATGAGCAGTTCTTC CASSLVGTSGGAYNEQFF
TRBJ2-5 NA NA TRBV2 TGTGCCAGCAGTCTAGCAGGTTTGCAAGAGACCCAGTACTTC CASSLAGLQETQYF
TRBJ2-7 NA TRBD2 TRBV5-1 TGCGCCAGCAGCTTGGTCGGGGGAAGCGGGGGCTACGAGCAGTACTTC CASSLVGGSGGYEQYF
TRBJ2-5 NA TRBD2 TRBV30 TGTGCCTGGAGTGTACGGGCGGGGGGGCGATCCCAGTACTTC CAWSVRAGGRSQYF
TRBJ2-7 NA NA TRBV6-5 TGTGCCAGCGGACACTCAGGGTCCTACGAGCAGTACTTC CASGHSGSYEQYF
TRBJ1-5 NA NA TRBV6-2/TRBV6-3 TGTGCCAGCAGCCAAAACCGGGCTGCGGGGAATCAGCCCCAGCATTTT CASSQNRAAGNQPQHF
TRBJ1-2 NA NA TRBV19 TGTGCCAGTAGTATAGATAGCTATGGCTACACCTTC CASSIDSYGYTF
TRBJ2-1 once NA TRBV4-2 TGTGCCAGCAGCCACTTCCGGGACACCGACAATGAGCAGTTCTTC CASSHFRDTDNEQFF
TRBJ1-5 NA TRBD1 TRBV6-5 TGTGCCAGCAGCGTACAGGGGGTGGGTCAGCCCCAGCATTTT CASSVQGVGQPQHF
TRBJ2-7 NA TRBD2 TRBV11-2 TGTGCCAGCAGCTTAGGGGCTAGCGGGGGGTACGAGCAGTACTTC CASSLGASGGYEQYF
TRBJ2-3 NA NA TRBV6-6 TGTGCCAGCGTGGTGGCCGATACGCAGTATTTT CASVVADTQYF
TRBJ1-5 few NA TRBV7-2 TGTGCCAGCAGCTCCGCCGGGGGAGGTCAGCCCCAGCATTTT CASSSAGGGQPQHF
TRBJ2-7 few TRBD2 TRBV9 TGTGCCAGCAGCGTAGAAGCGGGGGGCTACGAGCAGTACTTC CASSVEAGGYEQYF
TRBJ2-7 NA TRBD1 TRBV9 TGTGCCAGCAGCGTAGGGACAGGGGTGAACTCCTACGAGCAGTACTTC CASSVGTGVNSYEQYF
TRBJ1-1 many NA TRBV30 TGTGCCTGGAGGATCAGACCTTCCTTGCGGGACACTGAAGCTTTCTTT CAWRIRPSLRDTEAFF
TRBJ1-6 NA NA TRBV5-1 TGCGCCAGCAGCTTGGCCGGGGTTAATTCACCCCTCCACTTT CASSLAGVNSPLHF
TRBJ1-2 few TRBD1 TRBV5-4 TGTGCCAGCAGCCCCTTGTCGGGACAGACCGAAGTCTTCTATGGCTACACCTTC CASSPLSGQTEVFYGYTF
TRBJ2-7 NA NA TRBV6-5 TGTGCCAGCAGTTACGATCAGGGGCAGTCGTACGAGCAGTACTTC CASSYDQGQSYEQYF
TRBJ1-2 NA NA TRBV7-9 TGTGCCAGCAGCTCCTGGACAGTGCGCTATGGCTACACCTTC CASSSWTVRYGYTF
TRBJ1-1 few TRBD1 TRBV2 TGTGCCAGCAGTGATTTTGGGACGGGACAGGATCGGAAGACTGAAGCTTTCTTT CASSDFGTGQDRKTEAFF
TRBJ2-7 NA TRBD2 TRBV5-1 TGCGCCAGCAGCTCTAAACCTCATTCCAGGACTAGCGGGGCCACCTACGAGCAGTACTTC CASSSKPHSRTSGATYEQYF
TRBJ1-1 few NA TRBV6-5 TGTGCCAGCGGGCCTCGGCCCGGATCGAACACTGAAGCTTTCTTT CASGPRPGSNTEAFF
TRBJ2-3 NA NA TRBV5-6 TGTGCCAGCATACCGGGACTCCTGGATCGGGATACGCAGTATTTT CASIPGLLDRDTQYF
TRBJ2-1 once NA TRBV12-3/TRBV12-4 TGTGCCAGCAGTCAACAAATTACGGGACACCAGTTCTTC CASSQQITGHQFF
TRBJ2-7 NA NA TRBV7-9 TGTGCCAGCAGCACCCTGAAATGGGGGAGGTACGAGCAGTACTTC CASSTLKWGRYEQYF
TRBJ2-7 NA TRBD2 TRBV27 TGTGCCAGCAGTTATACTAGCGGGGTCGGATACGAGCAGTACTTC CASSYTSGVGYEQYF
TRBJ2-1 NA TRBD1 TRBV7-3 TGTGCCAGCAGCTCCGGGACAGGGGGCGTCCAGGAGCAGTTCTTC CASSSGTGGVQEQFF
TRBJ1-5 NA TRBD1 TRBV6-1 TGTGCCAGCAGAGCACAGGGGAATCAGCCCCAGCATTTT CASRAQGNQPQHF
TRBJ2-7 once TRBD1 TRBV15 TGTGCCACCAGCAGATACAGGGGTTCAGAATACGAGCAGTACTTC CATSRYRGSEYEQYF
TRBJ2-7 NA TRBD1 TRBV7-9 TGTGCCAGCAGCCCGACAGGGCGCGAGCAGTACTTC CASSPTGREQYF
TRBJ1-1 NA NA TRBV6-5 TGTGCCAGCAGTTACTCGAACGGTTACACTGAAGCTTTCTTT CASSYSNGYTEAFF
TRBJ1-2 NA TRBD1 TRBV7-2 TGTGCCAGCAGCTTAGGGCCTACAGGGGGCGGTTATGGCTACACCTTC CASSLGPTGGGYGYTF
TRBJ2-2 NA NA TRBV5-1 TGCGCCAGCAGCTTGGTGCAGAATATGAGGGGGGAGCTGTTTTTT CASSLVQNMRGELFF
TRBJ1-3 once TRBD1 TRBV5-6 TGTGCCAGCAGCCTGGACAGGGGCTTCACCATATATTTT CASSLDRGFTIYF
TRBJ1-2 NA TRBD1 TRBV29-1 TGCAGCGGGGTACAGGGGGACTATGGCTACACCTTC CSGVQGDYGYTF
TRBJ2-1 NA NA TRBV5-5 TGTGCCAGCAGCCCAGCGGTGAATGAGCAGTTCTTC CASSPAVNEQFF
TRBJ2-5 few NA TRBV4-3 TGCGCCAGCAGCCAGGTGTGGGGGGGGGCTGGAGAGACCCAGTACTTC CASSQVWGGAGETQYF
TRBJ1-4 NA NA TRBV30 TGTGCCTGGAGTCAGCCCGGACCGGGAGAAAAACTGTTTTTT CAWSQPGPGEKLFF
TRBJ2-2 NA TRBD1 TRBV5-1 TGCGCCAGCAGCTTCGGGACAGGGACCGGGGAGCTGTTTTTT CASSFGTGTGELFF
TRBJ1-5 NA NA TRBV20-1 TGCAGTGCCAGTAGGGGTTGGAATCAGCCCCAGCATTTT CSASRGWNQPQHF
TRBJ1-2 NA TRBD1 TRBV14 TGTGCCAGCAGCCCGGGACAGAACCTATATGGCTACACCTTC CASSPGQNLYGYTF
TRBJ2-5 NA TRBD2 TRBV28 TGTGCCAGCAGTGTGACTAGCGGGGGGGCAGAGACCCAGTACTTC CASSVTSGGAETQYF
TRBJ2-5 NA TRBD1 TRBV7-9 TGTGCCAGCAGCCTAGGGACAGGTAGTACGGAGACCCAGTACTTC CASSLGTGSTETQYF
TRBJ2-5 NA TRBD2 TRBV7-9 TGTGCCAGCAGCCCTACGGACACTCGGGGGGCCCAGTACTTC CASSPTDTRGAQYF
TRBJ2-5 NA NA TRBV7-2 TGTGCCAGCAGCTTCATGGGGGGAGAGACCCAGTACTTC CASSFMGGETQYF
TRBJ1-2 NA NA TRBV6-5 TGTGCCAGCAGCCCCTCTTGGGGGGGTCATGGCTACACCTTC CASSPSWGGHGYTF
TRBJ2-5 few TRBD2 TRBV11-2 TGTGCCAGCAGCTTAGATCTTTCTAGCGGGGAGACCCAGTACTTC CASSLDLSSGETQYF
TRBJ1-1 NA NA TRBV7-3 TGTGCCAGCAGCTTAATGGGCATTATGAACACTGAAGCTTTCTTT CASSLMGIMNTEAFF
TRBJ1-1 NA NA TRBV9 TGTGCCAGCAGCACTATGAACACTGAAGCTTTCTTT CASSTMNTEAFF
TRBJ2-5 NA NA TRBV19 TGTGCCAGTAGTACCACCCACTTAGGGGGGGGAGAGACCCAGTACTTC CASSTTHLGGGETQYF